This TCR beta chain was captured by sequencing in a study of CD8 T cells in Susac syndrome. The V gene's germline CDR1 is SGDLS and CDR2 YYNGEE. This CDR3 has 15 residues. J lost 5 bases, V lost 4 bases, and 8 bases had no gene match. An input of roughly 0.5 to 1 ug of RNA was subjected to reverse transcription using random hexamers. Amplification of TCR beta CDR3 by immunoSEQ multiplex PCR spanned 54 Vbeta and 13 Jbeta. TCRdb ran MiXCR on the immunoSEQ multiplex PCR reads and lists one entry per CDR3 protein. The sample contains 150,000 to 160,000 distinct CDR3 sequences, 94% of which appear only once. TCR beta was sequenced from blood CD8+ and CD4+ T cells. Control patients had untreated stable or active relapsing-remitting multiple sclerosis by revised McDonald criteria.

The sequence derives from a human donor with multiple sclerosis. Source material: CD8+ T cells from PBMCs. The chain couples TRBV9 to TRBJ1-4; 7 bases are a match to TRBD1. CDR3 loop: CASSNTQGGNEKLFF. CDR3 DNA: TGTGCCAGCAGCAATACGCAGGGGGGGAATGAAAAACTGTTTTTT.